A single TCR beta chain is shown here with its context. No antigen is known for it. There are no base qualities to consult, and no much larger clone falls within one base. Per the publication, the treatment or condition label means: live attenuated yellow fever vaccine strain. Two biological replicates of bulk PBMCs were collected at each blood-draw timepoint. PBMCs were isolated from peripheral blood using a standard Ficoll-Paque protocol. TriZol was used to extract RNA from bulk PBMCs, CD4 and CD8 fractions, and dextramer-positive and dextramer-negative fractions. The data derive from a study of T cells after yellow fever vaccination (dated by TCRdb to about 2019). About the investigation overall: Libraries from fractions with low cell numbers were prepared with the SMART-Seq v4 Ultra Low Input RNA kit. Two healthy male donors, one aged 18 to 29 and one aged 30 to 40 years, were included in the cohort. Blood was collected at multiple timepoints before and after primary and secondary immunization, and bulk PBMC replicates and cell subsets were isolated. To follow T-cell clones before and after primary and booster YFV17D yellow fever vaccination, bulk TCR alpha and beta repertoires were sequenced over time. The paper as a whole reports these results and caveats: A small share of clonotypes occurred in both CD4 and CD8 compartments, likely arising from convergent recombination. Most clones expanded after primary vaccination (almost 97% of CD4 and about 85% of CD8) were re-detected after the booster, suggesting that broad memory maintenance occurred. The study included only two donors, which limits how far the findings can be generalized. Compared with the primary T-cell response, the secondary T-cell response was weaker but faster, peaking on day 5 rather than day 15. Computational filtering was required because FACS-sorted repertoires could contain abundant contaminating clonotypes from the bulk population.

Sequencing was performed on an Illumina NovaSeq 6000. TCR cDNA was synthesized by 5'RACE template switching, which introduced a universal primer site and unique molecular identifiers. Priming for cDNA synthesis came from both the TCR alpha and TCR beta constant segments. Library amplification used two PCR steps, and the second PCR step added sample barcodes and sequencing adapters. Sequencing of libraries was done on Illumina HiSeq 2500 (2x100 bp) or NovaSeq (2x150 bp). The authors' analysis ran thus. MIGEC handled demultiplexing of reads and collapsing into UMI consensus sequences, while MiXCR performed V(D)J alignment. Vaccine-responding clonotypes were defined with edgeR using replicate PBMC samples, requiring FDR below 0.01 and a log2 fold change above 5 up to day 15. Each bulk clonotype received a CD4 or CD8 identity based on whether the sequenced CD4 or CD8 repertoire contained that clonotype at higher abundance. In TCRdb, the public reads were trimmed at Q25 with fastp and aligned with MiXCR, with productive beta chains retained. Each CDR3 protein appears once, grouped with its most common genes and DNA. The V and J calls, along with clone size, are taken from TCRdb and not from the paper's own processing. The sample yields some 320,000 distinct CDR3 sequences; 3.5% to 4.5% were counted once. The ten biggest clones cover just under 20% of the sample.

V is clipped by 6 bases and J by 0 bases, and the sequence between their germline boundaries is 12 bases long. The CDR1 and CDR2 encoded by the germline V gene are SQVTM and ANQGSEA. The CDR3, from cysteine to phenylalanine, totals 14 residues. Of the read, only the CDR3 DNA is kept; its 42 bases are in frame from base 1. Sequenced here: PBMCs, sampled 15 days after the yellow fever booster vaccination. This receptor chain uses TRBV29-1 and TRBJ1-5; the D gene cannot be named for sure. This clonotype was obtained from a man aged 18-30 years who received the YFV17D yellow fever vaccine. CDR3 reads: CSVAGADSNQPQHF. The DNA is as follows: TGCAGCGTGGCGGGCGCCGATAGCAATCAGCCCCAGCATTTT.